This TCR beta chain appears in the sequencing data of a study of T cell responses to AZD1222 COVID-19 vaccine. The CDR3 spans 12 residues. Trimming removed 1 base at V and 11 bases at J, with 8 bases between. Germline CDR1 reads SGHAT; CDR2 reads FQNNGV. Method: immunoSEQ multiplex PCR; TCRdb's copy keeps in-frame clones and lacks some. The table includes over 120,000 clones, more than 85% detected once. The origin of this receptor is an adult in good health. The V gene is TRBV11-2, the J gene TRBJ2-2, with D unresolved. The sequencing used peripheral blood, collected on day 0 of AZD1222 vaccination. The CDR3 loop reads CASSLVPSELFF. The CDR3 DNA reads as TGTGCCAGCAGCTTAGTTCCGAGTGAGCTGTTTTTT.